This T cell receptor beta chain was recovered during a study of shared clonotypes between healthy human individuals. Study in general: Those who served as donors were a couple of women and three men between the ages of 18 and 49.

CD4+ cell separation produced CD45RA+ naive and CD45RA-negative memory subsets. Trimming shortened V by 11 bases and J by 2 bases, and 16 bases separated the two germline ends. The CDR3 consists of 13 residues. Germline-derived CDR1 and CDR2 are MNHNS and SASEGT. Once extracted for a subset, genomic DNA was divided evenly among several immunoSEQ plates. Some clones are missing from TCRdb's copy, which holds only in-frame ones; the method was immunoSEQ multiplex PCR. Of about 2,500,000 clones detected, just over 90% appear once; the ten largest clones hold 0.14%. Sequencing was performed on naive CD4+ T cells sorted from blood. Subset meaning: CD45RA+ positively selected. The rearrangement joins TRBV6-1 to TRBJ2-7; possibly TRBD2 for D (5 bases). This clonotype originated in a man aged 18 to 35 in good health. The CDR3 spells CAVTAGGPYEQYF. The CDR3 DNA follows: TGTGCCGTCACGGCAGGAGGACCCTACGAGCAGTACTTC.